The TCR beta chain under discussion was sequenced for a study of T cell therapy after organ transplantation. Notes on the study in general: Endogenous clonotypes not in therapy products appeared after therapy alongside transferred ones.

Measured with immunoSEQ multiplex PCR; TCRdb has only the in-frame clones, and not every one. Of 51,000 or so clones listed, 85% to 95% are singletons. A word on this clone: As yet, its antigen is unknown.

CDR1 is LNHDA, CDR2 SQIVND, per germline (reference sequence). The V end lost 3 bases, the J end lost 2 bases, and 13 bases lay between the germline ends. This CDR3 is 16 amino acids long. The chain couples TRBV19 to TRBJ1-4; D perhaps matches TRBD1 (5 bases). This material consisted of CD8+ T cells from blood, taken before autologous CMV-specific T cell therapy. The TCR sequence derives from a human patient who had received a solid organ transplant and had CMV disease. CDR3 DNA: TGTGCCAGTAGTATTGGAGGGGAAGGCACTAATGAAAAACTGTTTTTT. This sequence encodes CASSIGGEGTNEKLFF.